Following are 8 T cell receptor beta chains from one sample sequenced in a study of shared clonotypes between healthy human individuals. Sequencing used immunoSEQ multiplex PCR; TCRdb keeps in-frame clones, though not all of them. The data hold under 2,500,000 clones, with more than 90% observed a single time. Material: naive CD4+ T cells sorted from blood. Subset meaning: CD45RA+ positively selected. The receptors were gathered from a man aged 18-30 years in good health.

V gene TRBV5-1 combines with J gene TRBJ2-1; 7 bases are shared with TRBD2. Germline assignment: CDR1 SGHRS and CDR2 YFSETQ. This CDR3 has 15 amino acids. V trimming: 3 bases; J trimming: 7 bases; junction bases outside the gene matches: 10. CDR3 in amino acids: CASSSGTTSGNEQFF. As DNA, the CDR3 is TGCGCCAGCAGCTCCGGGACTACCTCGGGAAATGAGCAGTTCTTC.

This chain joins TRBV5-1 and TRBJ2-3; D is possibly TRBD1 (5 bases). With 3 bases removed from V and 0 bases from J, the gap between germline ends came to 11 bases. The CDR3 covers 15 residues. In germline, CDR1 is SGHRS, CDR2 YFSETQ. The CDR3 coding sequence is TGCGCCAGCAGCTCCTGGGGCGCTAGCACAGATACGCAGTATTTT. It codes for CASSSWGASTDTQYF.

The chain is built from TRBV5-6 and TRBJ2-3, with D possibly matching TRBD2 (5 bases). The CDR3 extends over 14 amino acids. The germline gives CDR1 SGHDT, CDR2 YYEEEE. The V end lost 2 bases, the J end lost 3 bases, and 10 bases lay between the germline ends. The DNA of the CDR3 is TGTGCCAGCAGCTTTCGGGATGGGACAGATACGCAGTATTTT. This codes for CASSFRDGTDTQYF.

The genes are TRBV5-1 and TRBJ2-7; 9 bases map to TRBD2. The CDR3 runs to 15 residues. Germline trimming cut 3 bases from V and 2 bases from J; bases unmatched to any gene: 6. Per germline, CDR1 SGHRS and CDR2 YFSETQ. The chain's CDR3 is CASSSRSGRAYEQYF. DNA for the CDR3: TGCGCCAGCAGCTCTCGTAGCGGGAGAGCCTACGAGCAGTACTTC.

For this clone: The sample has other DNA sequences that encode this CDR3 too. The rearrangement links TRBV11-3 to TRBJ2-7; D is unclear. This CDR3 region has 12 residues. In germline, CDR1 is SGHNT, CDR2 YENEEA. Trimming removed 0 bases from V and 6 bases from J, with 6 bases in between. CDR3 residues: CASSLDRGEQYF. Here the CDR3 DNA reads TGTGCCAGCAGCTTAGATAGAGGCGAGCAGTACTTC.

Worth noting for this clone: The same CDR3 also results from other DNA sequences found in this sample. This chain links TRBV5-1 with TRBJ2-5; D tentatively fits TRBD1 or TRBD2 (5 bases each). The germline V gene has CDR1 SGHRS and CDR2 YFSETQ. Trimming removed 0 bases from V and 2 bases from J, with 11 bases in between. This CDR3 has 15 amino acids. CDR3 sequence: CASSLARGVQETQYF. Here the CDR3 DNA reads TGCGCCAGCAGCTTGGCAAGGGGAGTACAAGAGACCCAGTACTTC.

This chain joins TRBV10-3 and TRBJ1-2; D is perhaps TRBD1 (5 bases). The CDR3 covers 9 residues. Trimming shortened V by 11 bases and J by 7 bases, and 8 bases separated the two germline ends. Germline assignment: CDR1 ENHRY and CDR2 SYGVKD. The CDR3, as DNA: TGTGCCCTTAGGGGTGGCTACACCTTC. It translates to CALRGGYTF.

J is TRBJ1-1 and V is TRBV12-5; D might be TRBD1 (5 bases). This CDR3 is built from 13 residues. Germline-derived CDR1 and CDR2 are LGHNT and FRNRAP. CDR3 in amino acids: CAEGPRVDTEAFF. CDR3 DNA: TGTGCCGAGGGTCCCAGGGTTGACACTGAAGCTTTCTTT.